Below, 19 T cell receptor beta chains from the same sample are listed, as sequenced in a study of blood T cell repertoires in COVID-19 (dated by TCRdb to about 2020). Libraries came from the immunoSEQ multiplex PCR assay. The clones in this table, taken by TCRdb from immuneACCESS, are in-frame only. Not every clone is retained; where verified, under half of the shortfall comes from an unresolved V gene, and the cause of the rest is unknown. The sample records about 160,000 clones, around 90% of which are singletons. The ten largest make up about 2.6% of the sample. Sequenced material: peripheral blood. The receptors come from a man aged 60-69 years with acute or convalescent COVID-19.

The chain joins TRBV24-1 to TRBJ2-1; the match to TRBD1 covers 7 bases. The CDR3 runs to 14 residues. The germline gives CDR1 KGHDR, CDR2 SFDVKD. V lost 6 bases and J lost 2; bases outside the gene matches: 3. The CDR3 is CATSRGQPYNEQFF. CDR3 sequence (DNA): TGTGCCACCAGTAGGGGACAGCCCTACAATGAGCAGTTCTTC.

This chain joins TRBV30 and TRBJ1-5, with D possibly TRBD1 on 6 matching bases. This CDR3 has 14 amino acids. CDR1 is GTSNPN and CDR2 is SVGIG in the germline V gene (reference sequence). Trimming took 4 bases from V and 6 from J, leaving 16 bases between them. For the CDR3, the DNA is TGTGCCTGGAATCAAGGGGGATTCGGTCAGCCCCAGCATTTT. It codes for CAWNQGGFGQPQHF. Using reference TRBV30 and TRBJ1-5 for the parts outside the CDR3, the full variable domain is SQTIHQWPATLVQPVGSPLSLECTVEGTSNPNLYWYRQAAGRGLQLLFYSVGIGQISSEVPQNLSASRPQDRQFILSSKKLLLSDSGFYLCAWNQGGFGQPQHFGDGTRLSIL.

This clone was seen more than once but under ten times. This chain connects TRBV29-1 to TRBJ2-2; 11 bases map to TRBD1. V shed 6 bases, J shed 4 bases, and the junction held 25 bases outside the gene matches. Germline V gives CDR1 SQVTM, CDR2 ANQGSEA. The CDR3 covers 21 residues. The CDR3 DNA follows: TGCAGCGTCGTGATGTCGTGGACAGGGGGCGTAGACACCTCGGTCACCGGGGAGCTGTTTTTT. Amino acid sequence: CSVVMSWTGGVDTSVTGELFF.

This chain joins TRBV19 and TRBJ1-5; D is uncertain. CDR1 and CDR2 from the germline V gene are LNHDA and SQIVND (reference sequence). Trimming took off 3 bases at V and 4 bases at J, with 13 bases between the two ends. The CDR3 is 15 residues long. The CDR3 sequence: CASSIKHLGNQPQHF. The DNA for the CDR3 is TGTGCCAGTAGTATTAAACACCTCGGGAATCAGCCCCAGCATTTT.

The chain is built from TRBV15 and TRBJ1-4, with D perhaps matching TRBD1 (5 bases). This CDR3 comprises 15 residues. Germline lookup yields CDR1 LNHNV and CDR2 YYDKDF (reference sequence). V lost 3 bases and J lost 4, with 12 bases in between. CDR3 DNA sequence: TGTGCCACCAGCAGCTTAGGGGTTGGTAATGAAAAACTGTTTTTT. As protein: CATSSLGVGNEKLFF.

The genes are TRBV6-6 and TRBJ1-2, with a possible D match to TRBD1 (6 bases). The germline CDR1 and CDR2 sequences are MNHNY and SVGAGI (reference sequence). The V end was cut by 0 bases, the J end by 4 bases, with 9 bases between. CDR3 length equals 14 residues. The CDR3 DNA is TGTGCCAGCAGTTACTCTTCAGGGGCCTATGGCTACACCTTC. Protein: CASSYSSGAYGYTF.

The gene calls are TRBV27 and TRBJ1-5; D call uncertain. Germline CDR1 reads MNHEY; CDR2 reads SMNVEV (reference sequence). The V and J ends lost 8 bases and 4 bases respectively, with 9 bases between them. The CDR3 runs to 12 residues. CDR3 DNA: TGTGCCAGCGGCCCCGGGAATCAGCCCCAGCATTTT. This translates into CASGPGNQPQHF.

The rearrangement joins TRBV3-1 (or the pseudogene TRBV3-2) to TRBJ1-1; D unresolved. Germline V CDR1 and CDR2: LGHDT, YNNKEL (reference sequence). V was trimmed by 6 bases and J by 6 bases, leaving 8 bases between them. CDR3 size: 11 residues. CDR3 in amino acids: CASRGGAEAFF. CDR3 nucleotides: TGTGCCAGCAGGGGAGGCGCTGAAGCTTTCTTT.

The chain links TRBV27 to TRBJ1-1, with 9 bases that match TRBD1. The ends lost 3 bases at V and 9 bases at J; junction bases unmatched: 8. This CDR3 is 14 amino acids long. Germline-derived CDR1 and CDR2 are MNHEY and SMNVEV (reference sequence). The CDR3 nucleotides are TGTGCCAGCAGTTTCCTGACAGGGGGTGCTCAAGCTTTCTTT. Residues: CASSFLTGGAQAFF.

The chain is built from TRBV24-1 and TRBJ2-7; D is unclear. V was trimmed by 9 bases and J by 0 bases, leaving 8 bases between them. This CDR3 has 12 amino acids. CDR1 is KGHDR and CDR2 is SFDVKD in the germline V gene. CDR3 residues: CATVPSSYEQYF. CDR3 DNA: TGTGCCACCGTTCCGAGCTCCTACGAGCAGTACTTC.

The V call is TRBV18, the J call TRBJ2-1, with TRBD2 as a possible D gene (5 bases). The V end lost 5 bases, the J end lost 4 bases, and 12 bases lay between the germline ends. This CDR3 contains 14 residues. Germline CDR1 is KGHSH and CDR2 is LQKENI. As DNA, the CDR3 is TGTGCCAGCTCAAGTAGCGCCGGTTACAATGAGCAGTTCTTC. Translated, it gives CASSSSAGYNEQFF.

The chain carries TRBV29-1 and TRBJ2-2; the match to TRBD2 covers 7 bases. Germline V CDR1 and CDR2: SQVTM, ANQGSEA. With 5 bases clipped from V and 7 bases from J, the junction kept 4 bases outside the gene matches. The CDR3 extends over 12 amino acids. CDR3 residues: CSVSGGGGELFF. The CDR3 bases are TGCAGCGTTAGCGGCGGGGGCGGGGAGCTGTTTTTT.

The CDR3 bases are TGTGCCAGCAGCTTGGTACTCAATAGCAATCAGCCCCAGCATTTT. This encodes CASSLVLNSNQPQHF. The chain couples TRBV7-2 to TRBJ1-5; D call uncertain. This CDR3 is built from 15 residues. The germline gives CDR1 SGHTA, CDR2 FQGNSA. Trimming shortened V by 3 bases and J by 0 bases, and 9 bases separated the two germline ends.

This clone was counted once. This rearrangement joins TRBV19 to TRBJ1-2, with a weak D call TRBD1 (5 bases). Germline CDR1 reads LNHDA; CDR2 reads SQIVND (reference sequence). This CDR3 comprises 15 residues. V was shortened by 6 bases and J by 4 bases, with 18 bases between the two germline ends. The CDR3 loop reads CASSPSVGLGYGYTF. The CDR3 DNA follows: TGTGCCAGTAGCCCCTCGGTGGGGCTCGGCTATGGCTACACCTTC. The full variable domain, with the rest looked up from reference TRBV19 and TRBJ1-2, is DGGITQSPKYLFRKEGQNVTLSCEQNLNHDAMYWYRQDPGQGLRLIYYSQIVNDFQKGDIAEGYSVSREKKESFPLTVTSAQKNPTAFYLCASSPSVGLGYGYTFGSGTRLTVV.

This clone was recorded a few times. This chain joins TRBV5-1 and TRBJ1-4; the match to TRBD1 covers 7 bases. Germline V lookup: CDR1 SGHRS, CDR2 YFSETQ. V was clipped by 5 bases and J by 3 bases; unmatched bases: 4. This CDR3 has 14 amino acids. The CDR3 loop reads CASRYQGANEKLFF. CDR3 coding DNA: TGCGCCAGCAGATATCAGGGGGCTAATGAAAAACTGTTTTTT.

The chain links TRBV6-5 to TRBJ2-7, with D possibly matching TRBD2 (7 bases). The CDR3 is made up of 15 amino acids. V was cut by 2 bases and J by 5 bases, with 16 bases left in between. Germline V gene sequence: CDR1 MNHEY, CDR2 SVGAGI. The CDR3 DNA reads as TGTGCCAGCAGTTACGATAGGGGGGGTTTGAACGAGCAGTACTTC. Translating gives CASSYDRGGLNEQYF.

This clone was counted between two and nine times. The genes are TRBV2 and TRBJ2-3, with TRBD2 identical over 11 bases. CDR1 is SNHLY and CDR2 is FYNNEI in the germline V gene. This CDR3 is 18 amino acids long. J was trimmed by 0 bases and V by 2 bases; bases with no gene match: 7. The CDR3 sequence: CASSEPGLADISTDTQYF. CDR3 nucleotides: TGTGCCAGCAGTGAACCGGGACTAGCGGATATTAGCACAGATACGCAGTATTTT.

The V and J genes are TRBV11-2 and TRBJ1-6, with a weak D call TRBD1 (6 bases). V shed 5 bases and J shed 1 base, with 12 bases lying between them. Germline CDR1 is SGHAT and CDR2 is FQNNGV. This CDR3 region has 16 residues. In DNA form, the CDR3 reads TGTGCCAGCAGCGGGACACTGGTATCCTATAATTCACCCCTCCACTTT. Translated: CASSGTLVSYNSPLHF. Looking up the rest from reference TRBV11-2 and TRBJ1-6 gives the full variable domain: EAGVAQSPRYKIIEKRQSVAFWCNPISGHATLYWYQQILGQGPKLLIQFQNNGVVDDSQLPKDRFSAERLKGVDSTLKIQPAKLEDSAVYLCASSGTLVSYNSPLHFGNGTRLTVT.

This clone was recorded once. The V and J genes are TRBV2 and TRBJ1-2; TRBD1 is a possible D gene (5 bases). The CDR3 contains 12 residues. Germline V CDR1 and CDR2: SNHLY, FYNNEI. Trimming removed 2 bases from V and 8 bases from J, with 9 bases in between. The CDR3 DNA is TGTGCCAGCAGTGAACTCAGGGAAGGCTACACCTTC. Encoded protein: CASSELREGYTF. Full variable domain (remainder filled in from reference TRBV2 and TRBJ1-2): EPEVTQTPSHQVTQMGQEVILRCVPISNHLYFYWYRQILGQKVEFLVSFYNNEISEKSEIFDDQFSVERPDGSNFTLKIRSTKLEDSAMYFCASSELREGYTFGSGTRLTVV.